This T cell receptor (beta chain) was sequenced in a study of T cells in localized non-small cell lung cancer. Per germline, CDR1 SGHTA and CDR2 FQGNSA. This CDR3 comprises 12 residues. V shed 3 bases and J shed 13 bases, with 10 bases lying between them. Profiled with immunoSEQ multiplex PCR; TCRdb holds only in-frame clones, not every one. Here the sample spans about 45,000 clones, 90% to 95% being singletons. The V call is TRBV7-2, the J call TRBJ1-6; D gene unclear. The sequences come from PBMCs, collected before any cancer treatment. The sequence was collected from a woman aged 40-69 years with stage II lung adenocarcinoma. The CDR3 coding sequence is TGTGCCAGCAGCTTGACAAGTTTGCCCCTCCACTTT. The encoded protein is CASSLTSLPLHF.